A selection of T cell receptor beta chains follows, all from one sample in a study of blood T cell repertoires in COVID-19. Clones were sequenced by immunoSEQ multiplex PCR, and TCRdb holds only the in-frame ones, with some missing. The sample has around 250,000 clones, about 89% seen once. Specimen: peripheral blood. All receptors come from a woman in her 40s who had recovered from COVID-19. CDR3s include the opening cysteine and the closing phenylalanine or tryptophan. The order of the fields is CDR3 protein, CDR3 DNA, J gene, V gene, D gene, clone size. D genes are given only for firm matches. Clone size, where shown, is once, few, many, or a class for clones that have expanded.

CASSSQFYGYTF,TGTGCCAGCAGCTCACAATTCTATGGCTACACCTTC,TRBJ1-2,TRBV7-2,-,-
CASSSSGTGGNIQYF,TGTGCCAGCAGCTCCTCAGGGACAGGCGGAAACATTCAGTACTTC,TRBJ2-4,TRBV6-5,TRBD1,-
CASRARPGQGPSGANVLTF,TGCGCCAGCAGAGCAAGACCGGGACAGGGTCCCTCTGGGGCCAACGTCCTGACTTTC,TRBJ2-6,TRBV4-1,TRBD1,-
CASSQGGQAPLNIQYF,TGTGCCAGCAGCCAAGGGGGACAGGCCCCCTTAAACATTCAGTACTTC,TRBJ2-4,TRBV3-1/TRBV3-2,TRBD1,-
CASNDRGGGYEQYF,TGTGCCAGCAACGACAGGGGAGGTGGGTACGAGCAGTACTTC,TRBJ2-7,TRBV27,TRBD1,-
CASSIDPGGADLAKNIQYF,TGTGCCAGTAGTATAGATCCAGGGGGCGCCGATTTGGCCAAAAACATTCAGTACTTC,TRBJ2-4,TRBV19,TRBD1,once
CASSIVARGGNTEAFF,TGTGCCAGTAGTATAGTCGCCCGGGGTGGGAACACTGAAGCTTTCTTT,TRBJ1-1,TRBV19,-,-
CASSPVFGESSYNEQFF,TGTGCCAGCAGCCCTGTTTTTGGGGAGAGCTCCTACAATGAGCAGTTCTTC,TRBJ2-1,TRBV7-3,-,-
CASSLAQGGDTQYF,TGTGCCAGCAGCTTAGCCCAGGGAGGAGATACGCAGTATTTT,TRBJ2-3,TRBV7-2,-,few
CASSPKLRGSYNEQFF,TGTGCCAGCAGCCCCAAACTGCGGGGGTCCTACAATGAGCAGTTCTTC,TRBJ2-1,TRBV7-2,TRBD2,-
CASGLSQPQQQFF,TGTGCCAGCGGCCTTAGCCAGCCGCAACAGCAGTTCTTC,TRBJ2-1,TRBV2,-,-
CASSPRSGGGFSPLHF,TGTGCCAGCAGCCCCAGGTCTGGGGGAGGGTTCTCACCCCTCCACTTT,TRBJ1-6,TRBV7-2,-,-
CASSLEGPSRSEAFF,TGTGCCAGCAGCTTAGAGGGGCCTTCCCGGTCTGAAGCTTTCTTT,TRBJ1-1,TRBV7-9,-,-
CASSSRGLGSSYEQYF,TGTGCCAGCAGCTCCCGAGGTCTGGGGAGCTCCTACGAGCAGTACTTC,TRBJ2-7,TRBV11-2,-,-
CASSVLAENTGELFF,TGTGCCAGCAGCGTACTAGCGGAGAACACCGGGGAGCTGTTTTTT,TRBJ2-2,TRBV9,TRBD2,-
CASSLFPSGFYNEQFF,TGTGCCAGCAGCTTATTTCCTAGCGGATTCTACAATGAGCAGTTCTTC,TRBJ2-1,TRBV7-6,TRBD2,-
CASSVGTSGDNEQFF,TGTGCCAGCAGCGTAGGGACTAGCGGGGACAATGAGCAGTTCTTC,TRBJ2-1,TRBV9,TRBD2,-
CASSSLLAGRSFSSYNEQFF,TGTGCCAGCAGTTCCTTACTAGCGGGCAGATCTTTTAGCTCCTACAATGAGCAGTTCTTC,TRBJ2-1,TRBV28,TRBD2,-
CASSPGQSPYEQYF,TGTGCCAGCAGTCCCGGACAAAGTCCATACGAGCAGTACTTC,TRBJ2-7,TRBV6-5,-,-
CASSVGQGVTGELFF,TGTGCCAGCAGTGTGGGACAGGGGGTCACCGGGGAGCTGTTTTTT,TRBJ2-2,TRBV2,TRBD1,once
CASSSSGTGELFF,TGTGCCAGCAGCTCTAGCGGGACCGGGGAGCTGTTTTTT,TRBJ2-2,TRBV7-8,TRBD2,-
CASSPAASGRAGEQYF,TGTGCCAGCAGTCCCGCGGCTAGCGGGAGGGCTGGGGAGCAGTACTTC,TRBJ2-7,TRBV6-6,TRBD2,-
CASSLGGLAGAYEQYF,TGTGCCAGCAGCTTAGGGGGACTAGCGGGAGCCTACGAGCAGTACTTC,TRBJ2-7,TRBV7-9,TRBD2,-
CASSPGAGVGDIQYF,TGTGCCAGCAGCCCAGGGGCGGGAGTGGGGGACATTCAGTACTTC,TRBJ2-4,TRBV5-4,-,-
CASSRRTSGNYEQYF,TGTGCCAGCAGCCGAAGGACTAGCGGGAACTACGAGCAGTACTTC,TRBJ2-7,TRBV13,TRBD2,-
CASSQGQGVSPLHF,TGCGCCAGCAGCCAGGGACAGGGAGTATCACCCCTCCACTTT,TRBJ1-6,TRBV4-1,TRBD1,once
CASTSGTGRANYGYTF,TGTGCCAGCACCTCGGGGACAGGTAGAGCTAACTATGGCTACACCTTC,TRBJ1-2,TRBV27,TRBD1,-
CASSFTDREANEKLFF,TGCGCCAGCAGCTTCACCGACAGGGAGGCTAATGAAAAACTGTTTTTT,TRBJ1-4,TRBV5-1,TRBD1,-
CASSLEGTGEYEQYF,TGTGCCAGCAGCTTAGAGGGGACAGGCGAGTACGAGCAGTACTTC,TRBJ2-7,TRBV11-3,TRBD1,-
CASIGLNGAEEETQYF,TGTGCCAGCATAGGCCTCAACGGAGCCGAGGAAGAGACCCAGTACTTC,TRBJ2-5,TRBV7-9,-,-
CAWSWQGEDTQYF,TGTGCCTGGAGTTGGCAGGGGGAAGATACGCAGTATTTT,TRBJ2-3,TRBV30,TRBD1,-
CASSLRTGSEKLFF,TGTGCCAGCAGCTTAAGGACAGGGAGTGAAAAACTGTTTTTT,TRBJ1-4,TRBV7-9,TRBD1,-
CASSTGTSGNTGELFF,TGTGCCAGCAGCACCGGGACTAGCGGAAACACCGGGGAGCTGTTTTTT,TRBJ2-2,TRBV2,TRBD2,-
CASSMGAGPYNEQFF,TGTGCCAGTAGTATGGGGGCAGGACCCTACAATGAGCAGTTCTTC,TRBJ2-1,TRBV19,-,once
CSAGESRGNNEQFF,TGCAGTGCTGGTGAGTCCCGCGGAAACAATGAGCAGTTCTTC,TRBJ2-1,TRBV20-1,-,-
CASSEEQNYGYTF,TGTGCCAGCAGTGAAGAACAGAACTATGGCTACACCTTC,TRBJ1-2,TRBV2,-,few
CASSLGQGPDTIYF,TGCGCCAGCAGCTTGGGGCAGGGGCCCGACACCATATATTTT,TRBJ1-3,TRBV5-1,-,-
CASGLGQGAQEAFF,TGTGCCAGCGGACTTGGACAGGGGGCACAGGAAGCTTTCTTT,TRBJ1-1,TRBV28,TRBD1,-
CASNFFNLRGGQNTEAFF,TGTGCCAGTAATTTCTTTAACTTGAGAGGGGGCCAGAACACTGAAGCTTTCTTT,TRBJ1-1,TRBV19,TRBD1,-
CASSPTDWDSVHEQYF,TGTGCCAGCAGCCCAACGGACTGGGATAGCGTGCACGAGCAGTACTTC,TRBJ2-7,TRBV27,-,many
CASSPWTGGTGETQYF,TGTGCCAGCAGCCCCTGGACAGGGGGGACTGGGGAGACCCAGTACTTC,TRBJ2-5,TRBV11-2,TRBD1,-
CASSESLAVGEQFF,TGCGCCAGCAGTGAGTCTTTAGCCGTCGGTGAGCAGTTCTTC,TRBJ2-1,TRBV10-1,-,few
CASSFLYNEQFF,TGTGCCAGCTCCTTCCTGTACAATGAGCAGTTCTTC,TRBJ2-1,TRBV28,-,-
CATSRGDETGDAYGYTF,TGTGCCACCAGCAGGGGCGATGAGACAGGGGATGCCTATGGCTACACCTTC,TRBJ1-2,TRBV15,TRBD1,-
CSVAAGDRTDTQYF,TGCAGCGTTGCGGCAGGGGACCGCACAGATACGCAGTATTTT,TRBJ2-3,TRBV29-1,-,-
CASSVFTSGQETQYF,TGTGCCAGCAGCGTATTTACTAGCGGTCAAGAGACCCAGTACTTC,TRBJ2-5,TRBV9,TRBD2,-
CASRLTGSHGYTF,TGTGCCAGCAGACTGACAGGGAGTCATGGCTACACCTTC,TRBJ1-2,TRBV6-5,TRBD1,-
CASSTGTTNYGYTF,TGCGCCAGCAGCACCGGGACAACTAACTATGGCTACACCTTC,TRBJ1-2,TRBV5-1,-,-
CASSRLAGDWDTQYF,TGTGCCAGCAGCCGACTAGCGGGAGATTGGGATACGCAGTATTTT,TRBJ2-3,TRBV11-3,TRBD2,-
CATSLGLAGFSYEQYF,TGTGCCACCAGCTTAGGACTAGCGGGATTTAGCTACGAGCAGTACTTC,TRBJ2-7,TRBV15,TRBD2,-
CASSQTDNQPQHF,TGTGCCAGCTCCCAGACAGATAATCAGCCCCAGCATTTT,TRBJ1-5,TRBV18,-,-
CASRRGQGTYNEQFF,TGTGCCAGTAGGAGGGGACAGGGCACATACAATGAGCAGTTCTTC,TRBJ2-1,TRBV19,TRBD1,-
CASSFGTLEEKLFF,TGTGCCAGCAGCTTTGGTACATTGGAGGAAAAACTGTTTTTT,TRBJ1-4,TRBV5-6,-,few
CASSRIVFSGRALGTDTQYF,TGTGCCAGCAGCCGCATTGTATTCAGCGGGAGGGCCCTCGGCACAGATACGCAGTATTTT,TRBJ2-3,TRBV21-1,-,many
CASSLVFTEYNEQFF,TGTGCCAGCAGCTTAGTTTTCACAGAATACAATGAGCAGTTCTTC,TRBJ2-1,TRBV7-8,-,-
CASSIREGSGGYTF,TGTGCCAGTAGTATCAGGGAGGGCAGCGGTGGCTACACCTTC,TRBJ1-2,TRBV19,-,-
CASSEQVASYNSPLHF,TGTGCCAGCAGTGAGCAGGTTGCCTCCTATAATTCACCCCTCCACTTT,TRBJ1-6,TRBV2,-,-
CASSVGPGQGVTGPGNTIYF,TGTGCCAGCAGCGTAGGCCCGGGACAGGGTGTCACGGGGCCTGGAAACACCATATATTTT,TRBJ1-3,TRBV9,TRBD1,-
CASSPVRESPLHF,TGTGCCAGTAGTCCGGTCCGGGAGTCACCCCTCCACTTT,TRBJ1-6,TRBV19,-,once
CASSLRSFGLLSGANVLTF,TGTGCCAGCAGTTTAAGATCCTTCGGACTTCTCTCTGGGGCCAACGTCCTGACTTTC,TRBJ2-6,TRBV27,-,-